This T cell receptor (beta chain) was obtained from a study of blood T cell repertoires in COVID-19. The table came from immunoSEQ multiplex PCR; TCRdb's copy has only in-frame clones and leaves some out. This table has more than 35,000 clones, approximately 71% appearing once. The CDR3 extends over 17 amino acids. CDR1 is SGHRS and CDR2 is YFSETQ in the germline V gene. V was pared by 0 bases and J by 4 bases, with 17 bases between. The chain recombines TRBV5-1 with TRBJ1-3; D may be TRBD1 (6 bases). Sample: peripheral blood. The receptor comes from an elderly man with acute or convalescent COVID-19. The chain's CDR3 is CASSLAADSTIGNTIYF. The DNA of the CDR3 is TGCGCCAGCAGCTTGGCCGCGGACAGCACTATCGGAAACACCATATATTTT.